The present T cell receptor (beta chain) was sequenced within a study of T cells in localized non-small cell lung cancer. Assay: immunoSEQ multiplex PCR; the TCRdb copy retains only in-frame clones and omits some. The repertoire holds 35,000 or so clones, 87% seen once, with approximately 6.8% in the top ten. Study-wide findings and caveats: Only one tumor region was sequenced, so heterogeneity remains possible. Appearances in adjacent lung were noted for a median approximately 52 of the top 100 tumor clones. Tumor trailed uninvolved adjacent lung in T cell clonality, which peaked there. Increased T cell density in blood showed an association with longer overall survival.

This CDR3 has 18 residues. CDR1 is KGHSH, CDR2 LQKENI, per germline. Losses at the gene ends were 1 base for V and 2 bases for J; bases not matched to a gene: 12. As concerns this clone: Its target is not known.

Specimen: peripheral blood, collected before any cancer treatment. The chain employs TRBV18 and TRBJ2-3; 7 positions match TRBD2. The TCR comes from a woman aged 40-69 years with stage I lung adenocarcinoma. The CDR3 nucleotides read TGTGCCAGCTCACCACGTGGGGGGGTCCCACTCCTCACAGATACGCAGTATTTT. Protein product: CASSPRGGVPLLTDTQYF.